This T cell receptor (beta chain) was captured in a study of blood T cells in healthy people across ages. The trim removed 6 bases at V and 9 bases at J, leaving 6 bases unmatched. The germline CDR1 and CDR2 sequences are SGHTA and FQGNSA. CDR3 length: 14 amino acids. Next came a second PCR, run for about 7 to 11 cycles, which used a sample-barcoded 5' primer along with a J-beta primer mix. One entry per CDR3 protein results from TCRdb running MiXCR on the 5' RACE reads. The sample has about 1.1 million distinct CDR3 sequences, 35% to 40% seen once. This sequence originates from a man between 18 and 29 years old in good health. V usage is TRBV7-2 and J usage is TRBJ1-6; 9 nucleotides agree with TRBD1. Sequenced sample: blood. In nucleotides, the CDR3 is TGTGCCAGCAGAGAGACAGGGGGAACTTCACCCCTCCACTTT. This translates into CASRETGGTSPLHF.